The clone carrying this TCR beta chain was detected once. The V end was cut by 5 bases, the J end by 4 bases, with 21 bases between. The CDR3 loop spans 17 amino acids. Germline loops: CDR1 SEHNR, CDR2 FQNEAQ (reference sequence). The sample originates from a study of shared T cell receptors in the human thymus. TCRdb's copy holds only in-frame clones and misses some; the assay was immunoSEQ multiplex PCR. The sample contains 500,000 to 750,000 clones, roughly 88% of which appear only once. This same sample was also part of a study on human thymus T cells. That paper adds: Highly overlapping thymic repertoires among unrelated individuals were reported in related research.

This receptor was identified in a boy in the first two years of life with a congenital heart defect. The sample comprised thymocytes. The chain employs TRBV7-9 and TRBJ2-1, with D perhaps TRBD2 (5 bases). This CDR3 is CASSVDPTRPQYNEQFF. The CDR3 DNA reads TGTGCCAGCAGCGTAGACCCCACTAGGCCGCAATACAATGAGCAGTTCTTC.